The 26 T cell receptor beta chains presented below share a single source sample, sequenced in a study of T cells in Graves' hyperthyroidism and ophthalmopathy. Amplified TCR beta CDR3 regions derived from RNA transcripts. TCR CDR3 underwent first-round RT-PCR with the HTBI primer set. TCRdb fed the multiplex PCR reads into MiXCR, producing one record per CDR3 protein. The sample has 490,000 or so distinct CDR3 sequences; 15% to 20% are singletons. Sequenced: blood. These receptors came from a woman aged 25 to 39 with Graves' ophthalmopathy.

The chain uses TRBV20-1 and TRBJ2-1; TRBD2 aligns across 14 bases. V was clipped by 5 bases and J by 9 bases; unmatched bases: 12. Germline CDR1 reads DFQATT; CDR2 reads SNEGSKA (reference sequence). The CDR3 is 16 amino acids. CDR3 residues: CSAQPPGLAGVSEQFF. The CDR3 DNA reads TGCAGTGCTCAACCTCCGGGACTAGCGGGAGTCAGTGAGCAGTTCTTC.

This clonotype has ten or more counts. The chain carries TRBV20-1 and TRBJ2-3; 7 nucleotides agree with TRBD2. V lost 6 bases, J lost 3 bases, and 12 bases stayed unmatched. Germline CDR1 reads DFQATT; CDR2 reads SNEGSKA (reference sequence). The CDR3 contains 15 residues. The CDR3 DNA reads as TGCAGTGCCCCCCGGGGAGGGCCAAGAACAGATACGCAGTATTTT. This codes for CSAPRGGPRTDTQYF.

This clonotype was counted at least ten times. The chain has TRBV11-3 and TRBJ2-7; possibly TRBD1 for D (5 bases). CDR1 is SGHNT, CDR2 YENEEA, per germline. The CDR3 consists of 17 residues. Trimming cost V 5 bases and J 2 bases, with 22 bases left between them. This CDR3 is CASSPHHGASLAYEQYF. The CDR3 coding sequence is TGTGCCAGCAGCCCTCATCATGGGGCGTCCCTGGCCTACGAGCAGTACTTC.

This clonotype has a handful of counts. The rearrangement links TRBV18 to TRBJ1-5, with 9 bases fitting TRBD1. The CDR3 has 13 amino acids. The V segment lost 8 bases and the J segment 6 bases; nucleotides outside the gene matches: 5. Germline CDR1 reads KGHSH; CDR2 reads LQKENI. DNA for the CDR3: TGTGCCAGCCGAGGACAGGGGTCTCAGCCCCAGCATTTT. This translates into CASRGQGSQPQHF.

This clonotype was seen at least ten times. The chain links TRBV6-5 to TRBJ2-2; 10 nucleotides align to TRBD2. The germline V gene encodes CDR1 MNHEY and CDR2 SVGAGI. There are 17 residues in the CDR3. V lost 1 base, J lost 5 bases, and 7 bases stayed unmatched. CDR3 sequence (DNA): TGTGCCAGCAGTTACTTAATACTAGCGGGAAGGACCGGGGAGCTGTTTTTT. It codes for CASSYLILAGRTGELFF.

This clonotype was detected ten times or more. J is TRBJ1-1 and V is TRBV7-9; D might be TRBD1 (5 bases). Trimming removed 4 bases at V and 0 bases at J, with 9 bases between. Per germline, CDR1 SEHNR and CDR2 FQNEAQ (reference sequence). The CDR3 is 14 amino acids. Written as DNA, the CDR3 is TGTGCCAGCAGCTACGGGACGGTGAACACTGAAGCTTTCTTT. This codes for CASSYGTVNTEAFF.

This clonotype was observed many times. The gene calls are TRBV5-1 and TRBJ2-7; D is unresolved. CDR1 is SGHRS, CDR2 YFSETQ, per germline. This CDR3 is 14 amino acids long. V was cut by 4 bases and J by 2 bases, with 13 bases left in between. CDR3: CASSEAGPPYEQYF. The CDR3 nucleotides read TGCGCCAGCAGCGAGGCAGGCCCTCCCTACGAGCAGTACTTC. The variable domain in full, with the rest retrieved from reference TRBV5-1 and TRBJ2-7, is KAGVTQTPRYLIKTRGQQVTLSCSPISGHRSVSWYQQTPGQGLQFLFEYFSETQRNKGNFPGRFSGRQFSNSRSEMNVSTLELGDSALYLCASSEAGPPYEQYFGPGTRLTVT.

This chain joins TRBV27 and TRBJ1-1; 10 nucleotides agree with TRBD1. The CDR3 has 17 amino acids. J lost 1 base, V lost 2 bases, and 7 bases had no gene match. Germline V lookup: CDR1 MNHEY, CDR2 SMNVEV (reference sequence). The CDR3 spells CASSLETGGEENTEAFF. In DNA form, the CDR3 reads TGTGCCAGCAGTTTAGAGACAGGGGGCGAGGAGAACACTGAAGCTTTCTTT.

This clonotype was picked up many times. This CDR3 reads CASSLTGADGYTF. The CDR3 region has the DNA TGTGCCAGCAGTTTGACAGGGGCGGATGGCTACACCTTC. The chain joins TRBV27 to TRBJ1-2; 8 nucleotides agree with TRBD1. Germline CDR1 is MNHEY and CDR2 is SMNVEV (reference sequence). The CDR3 length is 13 residues. Losses at the gene ends were 3 bases for V and 6 bases for J; bases not matched to a gene: 3.

This clonotype was counted at least ten times. This rearrangement joins TRBV5-1 to TRBJ2-7; maybe TRBD1 (5 bases). Germline CDR1 SGHRS, CDR2 YFSETQ. The CDR3 runs 15 residues. With 1 base removed from V and 2 bases from J, the gap between germline ends came to 13 bases. CDR3 nucleotide sequence: TGCGCCAGCAGCTTGACAGGCCAGATGACCTACGAGCAGTACTTC. Encoded protein: CASSLTGQMTYEQYF.

This clonotype was observed at least ten times. The rearrangement joins TRBV6-1 to TRBJ2-1; 7 bases fit TRBD1. This CDR3 contains 13 residues. V was clipped by 6 bases and J by 3 bases; unmatched bases: 2. Germline V CDR1 and CDR2: MNHNS, SASEGT. The CDR3 bases are TGTGCCAGCAGCACAGGGGACTACAATGAGCAGTTCTTC. Translated, it gives CASSTGDYNEQFF.

The chain has TRBV15 and TRBJ1-6, with 7 positions matching TRBD1. CDR3 size: 15 residues. The junction had 5 bases not matched to a gene; V was cut back by 0 bases and J by 9 bases. Germline values: CDR1 LNHNV, CDR2 YYDKDF (reference sequence). CDR3 protein: CATSREGQRSSPLHF. The CDR3 DNA is TGTGCCACCAGCAGAGAGGGACAGCGAAGTTCACCCCTCCACTTT. Full variable domain (outside the CDR3, taken from reference TRBV15 and TRBJ1-6): DAMVIQNPRYQVTQFGKPVTLSCSQTLNHNVMYWYQQKSSQAPKLLFHYYDKDFNNEADTPDNFQSRRPNTSFCFLDIRSPGLGDTAMYLCATSREGQRSSPLHFGNGTRLTVT.

In its sample, this clonotype was seen once. Germline is not matched at one junction end, which may reflect a read error. V and J are TRBV11-1 and TRBJ2-7; D is ambiguous. The CDR3 consists of 13 residues. In germline, CDR1 is SGHAT, CDR2 FQDESV (reference sequence). Here the CDR3 DNA reads TGTGCCAGCAGCTTAGCGGAAGGTTACGAGCAGCACTTC. It codes for CASSLAEGYEQHF.

This clonotype has a handful of counts. V usage is TRBV11-1 and J usage is TRBJ2-2; D perhaps matches TRBD1 (6 bases). With 2 bases removed from V and 0 bases from J, the gap between germline ends came to 10 bases. The CDR3 is 16 residues long. CDR1 and CDR2 from the germline V gene are SGHAT and FQDESV (reference sequence). The DNA for the CDR3 is TGTGCCAGCAGCTTACGGGACATTTCGAACACCGGGGAGCTGTTTTTT. Translating gives CASSLRDISNTGELFF.

This clonotype was detected many times. The rearrangement uses TRBV6-1 and TRBJ1-2, with 8 positions matching TRBD1. From germline, CDR1 is MNHNS and CDR2 SASEGT. V lost 2 bases to trimming and J lost 3 bases; unmatched junction nucleotides: 8. This CDR3 is built from 16 residues. The CDR3: CASSETGGTRYYGYTF. CDR3 coding DNA: TGTGCCAGCAGTGAAACAGGGGGTACCAGGTACTATGGCTACACCTTC.

This clonotype has more than one count but fewer than ten. The V and J genes are TRBV6-2 or TRBV6-3 and TRBJ2-7; D is undetermined. This CDR3 is 15 amino acids long. V lost 4 bases to trimming and J lost 0 bases, with 13 bases between them. Germline lookup yields CDR1 MNHEY and CDR2 SVGEGT. Here the CDR3 reads CASSFEQARSYEQYF. The CDR3 nucleotides read TGTGCCAGCAGTTTCGAGCAGGCGCGCTCCTACGAGCAGTACTTC.

This clonotype has a count of ten or more. The chain couples TRBV18 to TRBJ2-5; D unclear. The V gene's germline CDR1 is KGHSH and CDR2 LQKENI. V was shortened by 2 bases and J by 5 bases, with 15 bases between the two germline ends. The CDR3 totals 15 residues. CDR3 nucleotides: TGTGCCAGCTCACCAGGGGTCCCCATCCGGGAGACCCAGTACTTC. Its translation: CASSPGVPIRETQYF.

This clonotype was seen repeatedly, ten times or more. The rearrangement links TRBV5-1 to TRBJ2-7; D may be TRBD2 (6 bases). The length of the CDR3 is 15 residues. Germline V lookup: CDR1 SGHRS, CDR2 YFSETQ. Trimming left V 2 bases short and J 5 bases short, with 17 bases between. The CDR3 nucleotides are TGCGCCAGCAGCTTCATGGAGGGGTGGTCCGACGAGCAGTACTTC. It encodes CASSFMEGWSDEQYF.

This clonotype came up a few times. The chain couples TRBV28 to TRBJ2-2; 9 nucleotides line up with TRBD2. The CDR3 is 17 amino acids. V shed 6 bases and J 2 bases; nucleotides not matched to a gene: 10. Germline V gene data show CDR1 as MDHEN and CDR2 as SYDVKM. CDR3 sequence (DNA): TGTGCCAGCAGGCCGGGACTAGCCCCAATTAACACCGGGGAGCTGTTTTTT. Protein product: CASRPGLAPINTGELFF.

In regard to this clonotype: One end of the junction is discordant with germline, which a read error may explain. V is TRBV5-1 and J is TRBJ2-5, with D possibly matching TRBD1 (5 bases). The germline V gene has CDR1 SGHRS and CDR2 YFSETQ. This CDR3 comprises 14 residues. For the CDR3, the DNA is TGCGCCGGCAGCTCGAGTACAGGAGCAGAGACCCAGTACTTC. Translated: CAGSSSTGAETQYF.

Only a few counts were recorded for this clonotype. The gene calls are TRBV19 and TRBJ2-5; no firm D call. The CDR3 is 12 amino acids. Germline CDR1 is LNHDA and CDR2 is SQIVND (reference sequence). The germline V and J ends were trimmed by 4 bases and 3 bases, with 6 bases remaining between them. The CDR3 loop reads CASSTRKETQYF. CDR3 coding DNA: TGTGCCAGTAGTACCCGTAAAGAGACCCAGTACTTC.

This clonotype appeared many times. The chain is built from TRBV5-1 and TRBJ2-7, with TRBD1 matching over 7 bases. CDR1 SGHRS and CDR2 YFSETQ come from the germline V gene. The CDR3 sequence is 14 residues long. Trimming at V came to 1 base and at J to 3 bases, leaving 4 bases not matched to a gene. CDR3 residues: CASSLIGQVYEQYF. The CDR3 bases are TGCGCCAGCAGCTTGATTGGACAGGTCTACGAGCAGTACTTC.

This clonotype appeared many times. This chain uses TRBV20-1 with TRBJ2-7, with 9 bases aligning to TRBD2. CDR1 DFQATT and CDR2 SNEGSKA come from the germline V gene (reference sequence). With 3 bases clipped from V and 5 bases from J, the junction kept 14 bases outside the gene matches. The CDR3 spans 16 residues. Here the CDR3 DNA reads TGCAGTGCTAGTAGGCCTAGCGGGAACATTCGTAACGAGCAGTACTTC. This encodes CSASRPSGNIRNEQYF.

Many counts were recorded for this clonotype. The chain employs TRBV7-2 and TRBJ1-2; D may be TRBD1 (5 bases). Per germline, CDR1 SGHTA and CDR2 FQGNSA. V gave up 2 bases and J gave up 8 bases, with 18 bases separating them. The CDR3 contains 15 residues. CDR3 sequence: CASSLTQGYFWGYTF. CDR3 nucleotides: TGTGCCAGCAGCTTAACGCAGGGATACTTTTGGGGCTACACCTTC.

In this sample, this clonotype turned up many times. The chain links TRBV28 to TRBJ2-3; D possibly corresponds to TRBD2 (7 bases). Germline V lookup: CDR1 MDHEN, CDR2 SYDVKM. The CDR3 length is 13 residues. V was clipped by 4 bases and J by 6 bases, with 11 bases between them. CDR3 DNA: TGTGCCAGCAGTTCCCGCGGGGGCGATACGCAGTATTTT. Residues: CASSSRGGDTQYF.

V is TRBV7-2 and J is TRBJ2-5; the match to TRBD2 covers 8 bases. The CDR3 runs 16 residues. CDR1 is SGHTA, CDR2 FQGNSA, per germline. Trimming at V came to 5 bases and at J to 5 bases, leaving 13 bases not matched to a gene. The CDR3 reads CASSPLALAGGETQYF. In nucleotides, the CDR3 is TGTGCCAGCAGCCCCCTCGCGCTAGCGGGCGGGGAGACCCAGTACTTC. The full variable domain, rest sourced from reference TRBV7-2 and TRBJ2-5, is GAGVSQSPSNKVTEKGKDVELRCDPISGHTALYWYRQSLGQGLEFLIYFQGNSAPDKSGLPSDRFSAERTGGSVSTLTIQRTQQEDSAVYLCASSPLALAGGETQYFGPGTRLLVL.